The text below deals with one T cell receptor beta chain. Its antigen remains unidentified. This sample is part of a study of T cells expressing NK-cell markers. With the 5' RACE reads reprocessed, TCRdb shows one record per CDR3 protein and no DNA. Recorded for this sample: a few hundred thousand distinct CDR3 sequences. Findings of the study overall: The leading position in the CD3+CD56-NKG2C+ fraction of several donors also went to these clonotypes. For 6 or 7 donors, the dominant NKG2C+ clonotypes made up about 1.0-8% of their CD8+ T cells.

The TCR originated in a man aged 18 to 30 in good health. Sequenced input: blood T cells: a sorted CD56 or NKG2C T cell subset, CD4+ or CD8+ T cells, or bulk PBMC T cells (not recorded which).

The CDR3 sequence: CASSFLGQNEAFF. The chain joins TRBV5-1 to TRBJ1-1; the TCRdb D gene call, TRBD1, has no DNA to confirm it. Germline-derived CDR1 and CDR2 are SGHRS and YFSETQ. The CDR3 consists of 13 residues.